The sequence of this TCR beta chain was determined in a study of blood T cell repertoires in COVID-19. For the study at large: The samples span acute and convalescent COVID-19 from the United States, Italy and Spain. The cDNA or gDNA used as material had been derived from T cells, B-cell-depleted T cells, or PBMCs.

The CDR3 runs 16 residues. Trimming cost V 3 bases and J 1 base, with 15 bases left between them. Germline-derived CDR1 and CDR2 are KGHSH and LQKENI. Methods used by the authors: Estimated nucleated cell counts came from reference gene primer amplification. This table comes from immunoSEQ multiplex PCR, and its TCRdb copy is limited to in-frame clones, with some not included. Clonal size and the V and J genes are those of that table, whereas D and trimming came from the DNA. In the table there are 110,000 to 150,000 clones, approximately 90% of which are singletons. This clonotype was sampled from a man aged 55 to 70 with active or convalescent COVID-19. The specimen was peripheral blood. This chain links TRBV18 with TRBJ1-1; possibly TRBD1 for D (5 bases). The CDR3 sequence is CASSPIPVGGNTEAFF. The CDR3 nucleotides are TGTGCCAGCTCACCGATCCCGGTGGGGGGGAACACTGAAGCTTTCTTT.